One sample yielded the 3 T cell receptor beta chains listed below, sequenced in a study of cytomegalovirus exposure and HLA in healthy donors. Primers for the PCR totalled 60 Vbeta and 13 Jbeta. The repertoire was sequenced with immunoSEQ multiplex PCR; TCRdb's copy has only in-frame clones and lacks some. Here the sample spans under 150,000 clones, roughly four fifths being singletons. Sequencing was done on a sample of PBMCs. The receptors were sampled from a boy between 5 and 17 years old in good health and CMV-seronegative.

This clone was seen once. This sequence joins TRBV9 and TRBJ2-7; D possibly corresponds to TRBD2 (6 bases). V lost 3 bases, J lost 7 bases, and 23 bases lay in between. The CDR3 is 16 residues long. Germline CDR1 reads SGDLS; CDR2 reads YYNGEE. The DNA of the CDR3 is TGTGCCAGCAGCGCTCGACTCGAACGGGACCGGGGGGAGCAGTACTTC. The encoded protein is CASSARLERDRGEQYF. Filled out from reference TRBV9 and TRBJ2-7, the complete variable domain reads DSGVTQTPKHLITATGQRVTLRCSPRSGDLSVYWYQQSLDQGLQFLIQYYNGEERAKGNILERFSAQQFPDLHSELNLSSLELGDSALYFCASSARLERDRGEQYFGPGTRLTVT.

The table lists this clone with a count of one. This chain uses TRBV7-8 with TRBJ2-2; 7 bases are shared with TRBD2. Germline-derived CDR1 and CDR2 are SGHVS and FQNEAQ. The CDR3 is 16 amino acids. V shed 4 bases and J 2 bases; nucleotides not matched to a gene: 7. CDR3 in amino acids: CASSWGAGTNTGELFF. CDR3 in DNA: TGTGCCAGCAGCTGGGGAGCGGGAACTAACACCGGGGAGCTGTTTTTT.

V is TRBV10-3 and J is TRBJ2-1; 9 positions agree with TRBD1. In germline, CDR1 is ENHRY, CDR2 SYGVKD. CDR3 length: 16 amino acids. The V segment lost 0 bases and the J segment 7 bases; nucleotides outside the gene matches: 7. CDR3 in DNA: TGTGCCATCAGTGAGTCGGGACAGGGTGTAACAAATGAGCAGTTCTTC. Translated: CAISESGQGVTNEQFF.